This TCR beta chain was sequenced for a study of monozygotic twins with cystic fibrosis. Overall study context: With roughly 16 PCR cycles, barcoded libraries came from roughly 2.9 micrograms of fragmented DNA.

Study-wide results and limits: Clonality was generally low (median around 0.009), higher in the most severe patients. Monozygotic CF twin pairs shared significantly more nucleotide-identical clonotypes than unrelated CF individuals did. J usage was most co-twin-similar in 8 of 16 pairs, V in 13.

Comment on this clone: The target antigen is unknown.

Some clones are missing from TCRdb's copy, which holds only in-frame ones; the method was immunoSEQ multiplex PCR. The table has approximately 34,000 clones, 75% to 90% seen once. The germline gives CDR1 LNHDA, CDR2 SQIVND (reference sequence). V was clipped by 10 bases and J by 1 base, with 10 bases between them. The CDR3 is made up of 12 amino acids. The source of this sequence is a girl aged 2 to 10 with cystic fibrosis. The sample was blood. V and J are TRBV19 and TRBJ1-1, with a possible D match to TRBD1 (5 bases). The CDR3 is CATQEQNTEAFF. For the CDR3, the DNA is TGTGCCACACAGGAACAGAACACTGAAGCTTTCTTT. The full variable domain, with the rest looked up from reference TRBV19 and TRBJ1-1, is DGGITQSPKYLFRKEGQNVTLSCEQNLNHDAMYWYRQDPGQGLRLIYYSQIVNDFQKGDIAEGYSVSREKKESFPLTVTSAQKNPTAFYLCATQEQNTEAFFGQGTRLTVV.